The 27 T cell receptor beta chains given below trace back to one sample, sequenced in a study of T cells expressing NK-cell markers. For each CDR3 protein, TCRdb gives one entry from its re-call of the 5' RACE reads, without DNA. This sample carries some 450,000 distinct CDR3 sequences, with approximately 7% going to the ten biggest clones. Sequences were obtained from blood T cells: a sorted CD56 or NKG2C T cell subset, CD4+ or CD8+ T cells, or bulk PBMC T cells (not recorded which). The source is a woman between 18 and 70 years old in good health.

The V gene is TRBV6-1, the J gene TRBJ1-1; TCRdb proposes TRBD1, but this gene call is untestable without DNA. This CDR3 has 15 amino acids. Per germline, CDR1 MNHNS and CDR2 SASEGT. The CDR3 sequence is CASSELGHANTEAFF.

J is TRBJ1-3 and V is TRBV4-3. The CDR3 is 14 amino acids. CDR1 and CDR2 (germline): LGHNA, YSLEER. CDR3 protein: CASSQDRGWNTIYF.

The V and J genes are TRBV4-3 and TRBJ2-1; the TRBD1 assignment by TCRdb is unverifiable without DNA. The CDR3 consists of 12 residues. CDR1 and CDR2 from the germline V gene are LGHNA and YSLEER. The chain's CDR3 is CASSQDGGEQFF.

The rearrangement uses TRBV4-3 and TRBJ2-1; TCRdb calls TRBD1, which cannot be checked without DNA. Germline values: CDR1 LGHNA, CDR2 YSLEER. The CDR3 has 15 residues. The CDR3: CASSQAPQGVWEQFF.

The chain carries TRBV6-5 and TRBJ1-5. There are 15 residues in the CDR3. Germline V gives CDR1 MNHEY, CDR2 SVGAGI. CDR3 in amino acids: CASSYLGGRNQPQHF.

This chain joins TRBV10-3 and TRBJ2-1; TCRdb gives TRBD2 as the D gene, but with no DNA this cannot be confirmed. The CDR3 runs 14 residues. CDR1 ENHRY and CDR2 SYGVKD come from the germline V gene. The CDR3 here is CAISDQRGYNEQFF.

The chain carries TRBV5-1 and TRBJ1-5. Germline values: CDR1 SGHRS, CDR2 YFSETQ. CDR3 size: 14 residues. This CDR3 reads CASSLGEVGQPQHF.

The chain carries TRBV28 and TRBJ1-2; lacking DNA, the TRBD1 call made by TCRdb goes unchecked. Germline-derived CDR1 and CDR2 are MDHEN and SYDVKM. This CDR3 has 15 amino acids. The CDR3 reads CASTPGATGAYGYTF.

V is TRBV5-1 and J is TRBJ2-2; checking the TCRdb D call of TRBD1 is not possible without DNA. The CDR3 is made up of 14 amino acids. CDR1 is SGHRS and CDR2 is YFSETQ in the germline V gene. This CDR3 reads CASSPGTVGGELFF. The full variable domain, completed using reference TRBV5-1 and TRBJ2-2, is KAGVTQTPRYLIKTRGQQVTLSCSPISGHRSVSWYQQTPGQGLQFLFEYFSETQRNKGNFPGRFSGRQFSNSRSEMNVSTLELGDSALYLCASSPGTVGGELFFGEGSRLTVL.

V usage is TRBV12-3 or TRBV12-4 and J usage is TRBJ2-1; TCRdb picks TRBD2, but there is no DNA to check that call. The length of the CDR3 is 15 residues. The CDR3 sequence is CASSFLAGSYNEQFF.

The rearrangement uses TRBV18 and TRBJ2-2. CDR1 and CDR2 from the germline V gene are KGHSH and LQKENI. The length of the CDR3 is 15 residues. This CDR3 is CASSPNTTYTGELFF. Complete variable domain (other parts from reference TRBV18 and TRBJ2-2): NAGVMQNPRHLVRRRGQEARLRCSPMKGHSHVYWYRQLPEEGLKFMVYLQKENIIDESGMPKERFSAEFPKEGPSILRIQQVVRGDSAAYFCASSPNTTYTGELFFGEGSRLTVL.

The rearrangement links TRBV7-9 to TRBJ2-2; TCRdb indicates TRBD2, and absent DNA this call remains unverified. Germline V gene lookup returns CDR1 SEHNR and CDR2 FQNEAQ (reference sequence). The CDR3 is made up of 15 amino acids. The CDR3: CASSSSGRNTGELFF. Together with reference TRBV7-9 and TRBJ2-2, the CDR3 gives the full variable domain: DTGVSQNPRHKITKRGQNVTFRCDPISEHNRLYWYRQTLGQGPEFLTYFQNEAQLEKSRLLSDRFSAERPKGSFSTLEIQRTEQGDSAMYLCASSSSGRNTGELFFGEGSRLTVL.

The chain links TRBV19 to TRBJ2-5; no DNA is available, so the TRBD2 call from TCRdb remains unchecked. The CDR3 contains 16 residues. The V gene's germline CDR1 is LNHDA and CDR2 SQIVND (reference sequence). CDR3 loop: CASTHDRAGEEETQYF.

The genes are TRBV28 and TRBJ2-7; TCRdb picks TRBD1, but there is no DNA to check that call. Germline V gene lookup returns CDR1 MDHEN and CDR2 SYDVKM. CDR3 length equals 14 residues. The CDR3 sequence: CASSSGTKSYEQYF.

The chain carries TRBV7-8 and TRBJ2-5; with no DNA, the TCRdb D assignment of TRBD1 cannot be verified. The length of the CDR3 is 16 residues. Germline-derived CDR1 and CDR2 are SGHVS and FQNEAQ. The CDR3 loop is CASSLGGGWRQETQYF.

This chain joins TRBV20-1 and TRBJ2-4; TCRdb gives TRBD1 as the D gene, but with no DNA this cannot be confirmed. The CDR3 covers 14 residues. Germline CDR1 reads DFQATT; CDR2 reads SNEGSKA (reference sequence). The CDR3 loop is CSAVGQLAKNIQYF.

The rearrangement joins TRBV7-8 to TRBJ1-6; the D gene TCRdb calls, TRBD1, cannot be checked with no DNA. The CDR3 is 16 residues long. Germline lookup yields CDR1 SGHVS and CDR2 FQNEAQ. The CDR3 loop reads CASSLTRQRDNSPLHF.

V usage is TRBV20-1 and J usage is TRBJ1-2; no DNA is available, so the TRBD1 call from TCRdb remains unchecked. Germline CDR1 and CDR2: DFQATT and SNEGSKA (reference sequence). CDR3 length: 18 residues. CDR3: CSARDTLGGGNTNYGYTF.

V gene TRBV28 combines with J gene TRBJ2-7; checking the TCRdb D call of TRBD1 is not possible without DNA. The germline V gene encodes CDR1 MDHEN and CDR2 SYDVKM. The CDR3 sequence is 16 residues long. The CDR3 sequence is CASSLPKAGGWNEQYF.

The J gene is TRBJ2-3, the V gene TRBV5-8; checking the TCRdb D call of TRBD1 is not possible without DNA. Germline loops: CDR1 SGHTS, CDR2 YDEGEE. The CDR3 extends over 17 amino acids. The CDR3 protein is CASSLYLGGGSTDTQYF.

This chain joins TRBV9 and TRBJ2-1; TCRdb outputs TRBD1, but without DNA this stays unchecked. CDR1 SGDLS and CDR2 YYNGEE come from the germline V gene. CDR3 length: 13 amino acids. The CDR3 reads CASNPGVSNEQFF.

The V call is TRBV6-5, the J call TRBJ1-2; TCRdb reports TRBD1, a call that lacks DNA to check it against. The CDR3 is 13 amino acids. CDR1 and CDR2 (germline): MNHEY, SVGAGI. The chain's CDR3 is CASSYVWGSGYTF.

V usage is TRBV27 and J usage is TRBJ1-2; TCRdb lists TRBD1, though no DNA is available to test this call. The CDR3 has 15 amino acids. Germline CDR1 reads MNHEY; CDR2 reads SMNVEV (reference sequence). CDR3 protein: CASSLKGPPAHGYTF.

The chain links TRBV5-4 to TRBJ2-1; the TCRdb call, TRBD2, lacks DNA for checking. From germline, CDR1 is SGHNT and CDR2 YYREEE (reference sequence). This CDR3 has 14 residues. The CDR3 here is CASSEGLFYNEQFF. Supplemented by reference TRBV5-4 and TRBJ2-1, the full variable domain reads ETGVTQSPTHLIKTRGQQVTLRCSSQSGHNTVSWYQQALGQGPQFIFQYYREEENGRGNFPPRFSGLQFPNYSSELNVNALELDDSALYLCASSEGLFYNEQFFGPGTRLTVL.

J is TRBJ2-6 and V is TRBV5-1; TCRdb returns TRBD1, unconfirmable since there is no DNA. This CDR3 has 18 amino acids. The germline CDR1 and CDR2 sequences are SGHRS and YFSETQ. CDR3: CASSTGGQGVAGANVLTF.

The chain has TRBV11-2 and TRBJ1-3. Per germline, CDR1 SGHAT and CDR2 FQNNGV. This CDR3 comprises 13 residues. This CDR3 reads CASSWEFGNTIYF.

This chain uses TRBV20-1 with TRBJ2-7; the TRBD1 assignment by TCRdb is unverifiable without DNA. The CDR3 is 13 amino acids. CDR1 is DFQATT, CDR2 SNEGSKA, per germline (reference sequence). This CDR3 is CSASSGASYEQYF.